One sample yielded the 23 T cell receptor beta chains listed below, sequenced in a study of Tregs in tolerant kidney transplant recipients. Repertoires were generated with immunoSEQ multiplex PCR, while TCRdb's copy carries only in-frame clones and drops some. The table includes approximately 30,000 clones, over 65% detected once. The antigens for these receptors are not known. Sequencing was performed on Tregs from blood cultured with allogeneic cells. The receptors were gathered from a human donor in good health.

The chain has TRBV6-1 and TRBJ2-5, with D perhaps TRBD1 (6 bases). This CDR3 has 13 amino acids. V lost 6 bases to trimming and J lost 4 bases, with 12 bases between them. Germline CDR1 and CDR2: MNHNS and SASEGT. The chain's CDR3 is CASSILGGETQYF. The CDR3 DNA reads as TGTGCCAGCAGCATACTAGGGGGAGAGACCCAGTACTTC.

This clone was observed once. The chain links TRBV29-1 to TRBJ2-1; 7 bases are shared with TRBD2. V shed 6 bases, J shed 10 bases, and the junction held 6 bases outside the gene matches. The CDR3 is 11 residues long. In germline, CDR1 is SQVTM, CDR2 ANQGSEA. The CDR3 loop reads CSVAWGGEQFF. CDR3 nucleotides: TGCAGCGTAGCCTGGGGGGGAGAGCAGTTCTTC.

The gene calls are TRBV2 and TRBJ1-4; D not resolved. CDR1 is SNHLY and CDR2 is FYNNEI in the germline V gene. V shed 3 bases and J shed 8 bases, with 7 bases lying between them. The CDR3 length is 12 residues. The CDR3 DNA reads as TGTGCCAGCAGTGACCCCGGGGAAAAACTGTTTTTT. It specifies CASSDPGEKLFF. Together with reference TRBV2 and TRBJ1-4, the CDR3 gives the full variable domain: EPEVTQTPSHQVTQMGQEVILRCVPISNHLYFYWYRQILGQKVEFLVSFYNNEISEKSEIFDDQFSVERPDGSNFTLKIRSTKLEDSAMYFCASSDPGEKLFFGSGTQLSVL.

V gene TRBV25-1 combines with J gene TRBJ1-1; D unresolved. Looked up from germline, CDR1 is MGHDK and CDR2 is SYGVNS. This CDR3 region has 12 residues. The V and J ends lost 6 bases and 0 bases respectively, with 5 bases between them. CDR3 coding DNA: TGTGCCAGCAGGGACCTGAACACTGAAGCTTTCTTT. It specifies CASRDLNTEAFF.

The V gene is TRBV29-1, the J gene TRBJ2-1; D is possibly TRBD1 (6 bases). Trimming removed 7 bases from V and 14 bases from J, with 18 bases in between. Germline V gene data show CDR1 as SQVTM and CDR2 as ANQGSEA. This CDR3 is 11 amino acids long. The CDR3 nucleotides are TGCAGCGGCGGATCAGACAGGTATGAGTTCTTC. As protein: CSGGSDRYEFF.

The chain uses TRBV10-3 and TRBJ2-7, with 8 bases lining up with TRBD1. Germline CDR1 reads ENHRY; CDR2 reads SYGVKD. The J segment lost 5 bases and the V segment lost 8 bases, leaving 5 bases of the junction unmatched. The CDR3 has 12 residues. CDR3 amino acids: CAIQGAGDEQYF. In DNA, the CDR3 is TGTGCCATCCAGGGGGCTGGCGACGAGCAGTACTTC.

J is TRBJ2-5 and V is TRBV20-1, with unresolved D. Trimming pared 6 bases from V and 5 bases from J, leaving 7 bases between. The CDR3 is made up of 10 amino acids. CDR1 is DFQATT and CDR2 is SNEGSKA in the germline V gene (reference sequence). The DNA of the CDR3 is TGCAGTGCCCTATGGGAGACCCAGTACTTC. This encodes CSALWETQYF.

The table lists this clone with a few counts. This rearrangement joins TRBV5-1 to TRBJ1-3, with no clear D. This CDR3 is built from 15 residues. Germline CDR1 is SGHRS and CDR2 is YFSETQ. V was shortened by 0 bases and J by 1 base, with 8 bases between the two germline ends. CDR3 nucleotides: TGCGCCAGCAGCTTGGAGGGTAATTCTGGAAACACCATATATTTT. Encoded protein: CASSLEGNSGNTIYF.

The table lists this clone with a count of one. The genes are TRBV6-6 and TRBJ1-4, with 8 bases aligning to TRBD1. Germline CDR1 and CDR2: MNHNY and SVGAGI (reference sequence). The trim removed 2 bases at V and 5 bases at J, leaving 7 bases unmatched. CDR3 length: 16 residues. The CDR3 nucleotides read TGTGCCAGCAGTTACGACCACAGGGGGAACAATGAAAAACTGTTTTTT. Translating gives CASSYDHRGNNEKLFF.

This chain connects TRBV7-6 to TRBJ2-5, with TRBD2 identical over 8 bases. Germline CDR1 and CDR2: SGHVS and FNYEAQ. The CDR3 totals 13 residues. With V trimmed by 6 bases and J by 5 bases, 5 bases remained unmatched. CDR3 loop: CASRGLAGETQYF. In nucleotides, the CDR3 is TGTGCCAGCAGAGGACTAGCCGGGGAGACCCAGTACTTC. Full variable domain (missing parts from reference TRBV7-6 and TRBJ2-5): GAGVSQSPRYKVTKRGQDVALRCDPISGHVSLYWYRQALGQGPEFLTYFNYEAQQDKSGLPNDRFSAERPEGSISTLTIQRTEQRDSAMYRCASRGLAGETQYFGPGTRLLVL.

This chain connects TRBV25-1 to TRBJ2-3; no clear D gene. Germline-derived CDR1 and CDR2 are MGHDK and SYGVNS. This CDR3 contains 15 residues. V lost 1 base and J lost 0, with 8 bases in between. Written as DNA, the CDR3 is TGTGCCAGCAGTGAATTTAAGCACAGCACAGATACGCAGTATTTT. Residues: CASSEFKHSTDTQYF. Based on the CDR3 plus reference TRBV25-1 and TRBJ2-3, the full variable domain is EADIYQTPRYLVIGTGKKITLECSQTMGHDKMYWYQQDPGMELHLIHYSYGVNSTEKGDLSSESTVSRIRTEHFPLTLESARPSHTSQYLCASSEFKHSTDTQYFGPGTRLTVL.

This rearrangement joins TRBV19 to TRBJ1-2; D is unresolved. CDR1 is LNHDA, CDR2 SQIVND, per germline (reference sequence). With 6 bases removed from V and 2 bases from J, the gap between germline ends came to 13 bases. The CDR3 is made up of 14 amino acids. The CDR3 nucleotides are TGTGCCAGTAGACAGACACCTTCCAACTATGGCTACACCTTC. It encodes CASRQTPSNYGYTF.

The V and J genes are TRBV11-1 and TRBJ1-4; D might be TRBD1 (6 bases). Germline V gives CDR1 SGHAT, CDR2 FQDESV (reference sequence). The CDR3 has 13 residues. V was pared by 5 bases and J by 5 bases, with 9 bases between. This CDR3 reads CASSRTVNEKLFF. The CDR3 coding sequence is TGTGCCAGCAGCCGGACAGTCAATGAAAAACTGTTTTTT.

The CDR3 DNA sequence: TGTGCCAGCAGTCCTAGCGGGACATACAATGAGCAGTTCTTC. Translation gives CASSPSGTYNEQFF. This chain links TRBV7-3 with TRBJ2-1; TRBD2 matches 9 bases. This CDR3 is built from 14 residues. J lost 4 bases, V lost 6 bases, and 4 bases had no gene match. CDR1 is SGHTA, CDR2 FQGTGA, per germline. Using reference TRBV7-3 and TRBJ2-1 for the parts outside the CDR3, the full variable domain is GAGVSQTPSNKVTEKGKYVELRCDPISGHTALYWYRQSLGQGPEFLIYFQGTGAADDSGLPNDRFFAVRPEGSVSTLKIQRTERGDSAVYLCASSPSGTYNEQFFGPGTRLTVL.

This clone was observed once. The rearrangement uses TRBV30 and TRBJ1-1; 9 bases agree with TRBD1. Trimming removed 4 bases from V and 3 bases from J; junction bases left unmatched: 9. The germline V gene encodes CDR1 GTSNPN and CDR2 SVGIG (reference sequence). The CDR3 covers 15 residues. In DNA, the CDR3 is TGTGCCTGGAATGGGGGGACAGGGTGGTACACTGAAGCTTTCTTT. Encoded protein: CAWNGGTGWYTEAFF. Full variable domain (rest looked up from reference TRBV30 and TRBJ1-1): SQTIHQWPATLVQPVGSPLSLECTVEGTSNPNLYWYRQAAGRGLQLLFYSVGIGQISSEVPQNLSASRPQDRQFILSSKKLLLSDSGFYLCAWNGGTGWYTEAFFGQGTRLTVV.

This chain joins TRBV7-3 and TRBJ2-4, with D maybe TRBD2 (5 bases). The length of the CDR3 is 13 residues. Germline assignment: CDR1 SGHTA and CDR2 FQGTGA. Trimming took 5 bases from V and 6 from J, leaving 11 bases between them. As DNA, the CDR3 is TGTGCCAGCAGCCCTCGGGCGGGAAACATTCAGTACTTC. It specifies CASSPRAGNIQYF.

V is TRBV21-1 and J is TRBJ2-7; the D call TRBD1 from the table was never checked on the DNA. TRBV21-1 is given as a pseudogene. The CDR3 runs 16 residues. CDR3 sequence (DNA): TGTGCCAGCAGCGACCGACCCGGGACAGGGATCCACGAGCAGTACTTC. Translation: CASSDRPGTGIHEQYF.

V usage is TRBV5-6 and J usage is TRBJ2-1, with 8 bases fitting TRBD2. The CDR3 has 14 amino acids. Trimming at V came to 6 bases and at J to 5 bases, leaving 7 bases not matched to a gene. The germline CDR1 and CDR2 sequences are SGHDT and YYEEEE. The CDR3 is CASTLAGLNNEQFF. The CDR3 DNA is TGTGCCAGCACCTTAGCGGGGCTAAACAATGAGCAGTTCTTC.

The V and J genes are TRBV9 and TRBJ1-1; a possible D gene is TRBD1 (6 bases). Germline V gives CDR1 SGDLS, CDR2 YYNGEE. V dropped 2 bases and J dropped 0 bases, with 23 bases sitting between them. The CDR3 is made up of 19 amino acids. Here the CDR3 reads CASSVFPRSGQHMNTEAFF. Here the CDR3 DNA reads TGTGCCAGCAGCGTCTTTCCTCGATCAGGACAGCACATGAACACTGAAGCTTTCTTT.

The chain uses TRBV21-1 and TRBJ1-1; TRBD1, the table's D call, was not compared with the DNA. TRBV21-1 is classified as a pseudogene. There are 16 residues in the CDR3. Here the CDR3 reads CASSNLWTGDYTEAFF. CDR3 DNA sequence: TGTGCCAGCAGCAATTTATGGACAGGGGATTACACTGAAGCTTTCTTT.

This clone was seen a handful of times. V and J are TRBV5-1 and TRBJ2-1; D uncertain. This CDR3 contains 19 residues. The germline gives CDR1 SGHRS, CDR2 YFSETQ. V lost 2 bases and J lost 0, with 21 bases in between. Written as DNA, the CDR3 is TGCGCCAGCAGCTTCGGCATTTCCTTTCGGATAAGCTCCTACAATGAGCAGTTCTTC. As protein: CASSFGISFRISSYNEQFF.

As DNA, the CDR3 is TGTGCCATCTTATCATGGGGTGGGCCAAGAGAGACCCAGTACTTC. Its translation is CAILSWGGPRETQYF. V is TRBV10-3 and J is TRBJ2-5; unclear D gene. CDR3 size: 15 residues. Germline assignment: CDR1 ENHRY and CDR2 SYGVKD. V lost 8 bases and J lost 4, with 20 bases in between.

V is TRBV7-9 and J is TRBJ2-3; D might be TRBD1 or TRBD2, each matching 7 bases. V was clipped by 3 bases and J by 4 bases, with 11 bases between them. Germline V CDR1 and CDR2: SEHNR, FQNEAQ (reference sequence). CDR3 size: 14 residues. CDR3 loop: CASSLGGGADTQYF. In DNA form, the CDR3 reads TGTGCCAGCAGCTTGGGAGGGGGCGCAGATACGCAGTATTTT.